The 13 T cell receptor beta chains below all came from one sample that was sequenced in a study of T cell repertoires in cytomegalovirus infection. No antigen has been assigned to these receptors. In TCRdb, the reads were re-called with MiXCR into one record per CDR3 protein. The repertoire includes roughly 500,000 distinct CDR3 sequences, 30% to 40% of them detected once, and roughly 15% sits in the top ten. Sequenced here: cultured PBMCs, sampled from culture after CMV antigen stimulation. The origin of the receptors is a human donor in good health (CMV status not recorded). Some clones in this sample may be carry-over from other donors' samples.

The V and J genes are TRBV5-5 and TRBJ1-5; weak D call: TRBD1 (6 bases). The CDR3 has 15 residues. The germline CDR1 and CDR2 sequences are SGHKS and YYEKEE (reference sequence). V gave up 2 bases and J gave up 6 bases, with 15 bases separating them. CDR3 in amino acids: CASSFGTGFGQPQHF. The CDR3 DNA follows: TGTGCCAGCAGCTTTGGCACAGGGTTCGGTCAGCCCCAGCATTTT.

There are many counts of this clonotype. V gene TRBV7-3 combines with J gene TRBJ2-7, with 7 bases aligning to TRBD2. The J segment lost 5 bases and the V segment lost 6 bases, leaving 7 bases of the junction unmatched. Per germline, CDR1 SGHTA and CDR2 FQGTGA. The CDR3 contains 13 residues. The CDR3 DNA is TGTGCCAGCAGGTTCGCGGGAGCCAACGAGCAGTACTTC. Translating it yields CASRFAGANEQYF.

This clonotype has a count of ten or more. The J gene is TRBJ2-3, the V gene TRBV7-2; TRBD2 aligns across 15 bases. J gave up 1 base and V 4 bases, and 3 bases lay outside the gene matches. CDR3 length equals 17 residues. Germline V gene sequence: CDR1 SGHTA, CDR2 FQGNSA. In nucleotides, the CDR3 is TGTGCCAGCAGCTCGGGACTAGCGGGAGGACGCACAGATACGCAGTATTTT. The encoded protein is CASSSGLAGGRTDTQYF.

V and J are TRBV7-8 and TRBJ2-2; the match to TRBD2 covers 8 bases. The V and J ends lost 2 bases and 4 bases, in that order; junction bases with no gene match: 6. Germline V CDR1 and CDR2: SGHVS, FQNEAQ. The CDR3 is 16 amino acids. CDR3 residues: CASSLLGAGGTGELFF. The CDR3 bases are TGTGCCAGCAGCTTACTCGGGGCGGGGGGCACCGGGGAGCTGTTTTTT.

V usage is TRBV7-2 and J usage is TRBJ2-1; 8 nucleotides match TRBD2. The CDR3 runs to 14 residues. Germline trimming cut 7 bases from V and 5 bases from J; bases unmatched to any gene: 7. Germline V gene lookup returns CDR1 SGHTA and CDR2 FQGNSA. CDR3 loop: CASTLFGRDNEQFF. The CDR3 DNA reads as TGTGCCAGCACCCTTTTCGGGAGGGACAATGAGCAGTTCTTC.

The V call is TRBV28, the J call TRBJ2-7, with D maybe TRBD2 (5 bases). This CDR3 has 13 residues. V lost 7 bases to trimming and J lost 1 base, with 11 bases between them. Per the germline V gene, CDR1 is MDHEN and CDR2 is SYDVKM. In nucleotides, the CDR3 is TGTGCCAGCATGGTAGGAGGATCCTACGAGCAGTACTTC. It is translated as CASMVGGSYEQYF.

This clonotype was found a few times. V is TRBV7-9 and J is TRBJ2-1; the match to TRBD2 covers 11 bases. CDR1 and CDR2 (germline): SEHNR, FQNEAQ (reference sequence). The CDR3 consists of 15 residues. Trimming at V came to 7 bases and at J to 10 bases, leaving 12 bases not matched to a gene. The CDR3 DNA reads TGTGCCAGCACCGATTTAGCGGGAGGGTTGTCCGAGCAGTTCTTC. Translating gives CASTDLAGGLSEQFF.

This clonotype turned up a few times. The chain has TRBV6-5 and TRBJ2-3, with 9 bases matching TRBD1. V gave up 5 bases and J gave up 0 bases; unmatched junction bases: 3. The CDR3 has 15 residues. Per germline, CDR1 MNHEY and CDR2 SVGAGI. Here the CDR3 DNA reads TGTGCCAGCAGTCGGACAGGGGAAAGCACAGATACGCAGTATTTT. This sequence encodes CASSRTGESTDTQYF.

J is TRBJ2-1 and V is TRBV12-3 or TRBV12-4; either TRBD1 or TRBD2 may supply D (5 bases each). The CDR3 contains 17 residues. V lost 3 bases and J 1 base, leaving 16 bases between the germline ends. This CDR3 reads CASSFGRDDSSYNEQFF. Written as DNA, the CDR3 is TGTGCCAGCAGTTTTGGACGGGACGATAGTTCCTACAATGAGCAGTTCTTC.

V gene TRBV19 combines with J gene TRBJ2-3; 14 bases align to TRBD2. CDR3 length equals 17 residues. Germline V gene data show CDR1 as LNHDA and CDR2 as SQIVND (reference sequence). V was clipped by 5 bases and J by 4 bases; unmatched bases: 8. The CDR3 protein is CASSSKGLAGAPDTQYF. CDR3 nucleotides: TGTGCCAGTAGTTCAAAGGGACTAGCGGGAGCGCCAGATACGCAGTATTTT. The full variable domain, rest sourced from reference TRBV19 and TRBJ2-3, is DGGITQSPKYLFRKEGQNVTLSCEQNLNHDAMYWYRQDPGQGLRLIYYSQIVNDFQKGDIAEGYSVSREKKESFPLTVTSAQKNPTAFYLCASSSKGLAGAPDTQYFGPGTRLTVL.

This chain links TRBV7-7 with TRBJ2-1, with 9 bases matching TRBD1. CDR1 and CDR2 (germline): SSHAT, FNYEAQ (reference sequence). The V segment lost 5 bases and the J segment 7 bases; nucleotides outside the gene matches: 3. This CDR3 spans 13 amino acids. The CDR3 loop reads CASSPQGANEQFF. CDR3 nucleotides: TGTGCCAGCAGCCCACAGGGGGCGAATGAGCAGTTCTTC.

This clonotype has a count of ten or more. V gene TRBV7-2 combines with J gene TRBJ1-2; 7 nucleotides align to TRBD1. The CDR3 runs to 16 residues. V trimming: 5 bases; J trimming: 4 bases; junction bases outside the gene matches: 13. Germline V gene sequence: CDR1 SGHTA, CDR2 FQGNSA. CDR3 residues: CASSPLHEGAGYGYTF. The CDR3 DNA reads TGTGCCAGCAGCCCCCTCCATGAGGGGGCCGGCTATGGCTACACCTTC.

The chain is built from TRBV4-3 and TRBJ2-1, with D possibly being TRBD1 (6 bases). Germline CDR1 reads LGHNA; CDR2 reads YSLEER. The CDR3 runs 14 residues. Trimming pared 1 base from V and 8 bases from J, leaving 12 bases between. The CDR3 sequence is CASSQGEGDYEQFF. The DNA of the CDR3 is TGCGCCAGCAGCCAAGGTGAGGGGGATTATGAGCAGTTCTTC.